This is a list of T cell receptor beta chains from one sample in a study of OX40 agonist ivuxolimab in advanced cancers. Here immunoSEQ multiplex PCR was the method, and the copy in TCRdb shows in-frame clones only, minus some. The repertoire includes fewer than 65,000 clones, around 90% of them detected once, and 5.4% sits in the top ten. The sequencing here drew on CD4+ or CD8+ T cells sorted from blood, taken in a trial of the OX40 agonist ivuxolimab. The receptors were gathered from an adult with an advanced solid tumor such as melanoma, head and neck, liver or kidney cancer. Both conserved end residues are part of each CDR3. A D gene is named only where the DNA matches it firmly.

V gene,J gene,D gene,CDR3 protein,CDR3 DNA
TRBV7-8,TRBJ1-2,NA,CASSRYTSGLGYTF,TGTGCCAGCAGCCGTTATACAAGTGGTTTAGGCTACACCTTC
TRBV28,TRBJ1-4,NA,CASSFNEKLFF,TGTGCCAGCAGTTTTAATGAAAAACTGTTTTTT
TRBV18,TRBJ2-5,TRBD1,CASSPGQGRETQYF,TGTGCCAGCTCACCGGGACAGGGGAGGGAGACCCAGTACTTC
TRBV7-2,TRBJ2-5,NA,CASSLEGLKETQYF,TGTGCCAGCAGCTTAGAAGGCCTTAAAGAGACCCAGTACTTC
TRBV7-2,TRBJ2-1,NA,CASSPKNKQFF,TGTGCCAGCAGCCCCAAGAACAAGCAGTTCTTC
TRBV7-3,TRBJ1-6,NA,CASSLRSGLNSPLHF,TGTGCCAGCAGCTTGAGGTCAGGGCTCAATTCACCCCTCCACTTT
TRBV11-2,TRBJ2-5,NA,CASTPPGGSAKGETQYF,TGTGCCAGCACCCCACCAGGTGGGAGCGCGAAGGGAGAGACCCAGTACTTC
TRBV6-1,TRBJ2-1,TRBD1,CASSPIPGQQQFF,TGTGCCAGCAGCCCCATTCCGGGACAGCAGCAGTTCTTC
TRBV9,TRBJ2-7,NA,CASSKTVPGRYYEQYF,TGTGCCAGCAGCAAGACAGTCCCAGGAAGGTATTACGAGCAGTACTTC
TRBV4-2,TRBJ2-7,NA,CASSQLKGLTYEQYF,TGTGCCAGCAGCCAACTCAAGGGACTGACCTACGAGCAGTACTTC
TRBV6-5,TRBJ1-5,NA,CASSYNLDSNQPQHF,TGTGCCAGCAGTTACAATCTGGATAGCAATCAGCCCCAGCATTTT
TRBV14,TRBJ1-4,NA,CASSQARGLNEKLFF,TGTGCCAGCAGCCAAGCCCGGGGACTCAATGAAAAACTGTTTTTT
TRBV29-1,TRBJ2-3,NA,CSAPPGMGTDTQYF,TGCAGCGCCCCCCCAGGAATGGGCACAGATACGCAGTATTTT